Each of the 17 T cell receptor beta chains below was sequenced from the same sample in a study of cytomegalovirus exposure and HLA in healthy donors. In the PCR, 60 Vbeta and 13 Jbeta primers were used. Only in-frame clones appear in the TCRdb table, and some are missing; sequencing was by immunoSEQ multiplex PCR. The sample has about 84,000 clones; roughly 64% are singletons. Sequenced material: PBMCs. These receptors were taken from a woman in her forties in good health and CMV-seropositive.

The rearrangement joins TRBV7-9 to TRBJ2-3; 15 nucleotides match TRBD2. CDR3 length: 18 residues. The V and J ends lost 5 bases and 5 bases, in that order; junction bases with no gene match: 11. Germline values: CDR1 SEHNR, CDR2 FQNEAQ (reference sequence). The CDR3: CASSPAPGLAGGVDTQYF. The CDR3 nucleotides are TGTGCCAGCAGCCCAGCGCCTGGACTAGCGGGAGGGGTAGATACGCAGTATTTT.

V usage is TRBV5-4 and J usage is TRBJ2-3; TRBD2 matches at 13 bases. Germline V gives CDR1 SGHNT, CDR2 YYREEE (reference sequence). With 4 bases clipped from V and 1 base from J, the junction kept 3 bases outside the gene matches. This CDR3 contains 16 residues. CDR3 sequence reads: CASSGGLAGGTDTQYF. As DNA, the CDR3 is TGTGCCAGCAGCGGAGGACTAGCGGGAGGCACAGATACGCAGTATTTT. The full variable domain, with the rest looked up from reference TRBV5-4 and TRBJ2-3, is ETGVTQSPTHLIKTRGQQVTLRCSSQSGHNTVSWYQQALGQGPQFIFQYYREEENGRGNFPPRFSGLQFPNYSSELNVNALELDDSALYLCASSGGLAGGTDTQYFGPGTRLTVL.

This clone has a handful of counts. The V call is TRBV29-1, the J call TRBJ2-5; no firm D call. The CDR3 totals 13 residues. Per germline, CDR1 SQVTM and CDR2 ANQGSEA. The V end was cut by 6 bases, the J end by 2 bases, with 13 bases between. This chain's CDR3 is CSVLRGYQETQYF. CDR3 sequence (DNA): TGCAGCGTCCTCCGCGGATATCAAGAGACCCAGTACTTC.

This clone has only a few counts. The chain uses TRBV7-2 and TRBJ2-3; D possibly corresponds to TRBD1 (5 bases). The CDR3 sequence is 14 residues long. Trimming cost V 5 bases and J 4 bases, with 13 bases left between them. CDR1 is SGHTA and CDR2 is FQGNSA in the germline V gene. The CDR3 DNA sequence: TGTGCCAGCAGCCCTTCGGCAGGGTCAGATACGCAGTATTTT. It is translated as CASSPSAGSDTQYF.

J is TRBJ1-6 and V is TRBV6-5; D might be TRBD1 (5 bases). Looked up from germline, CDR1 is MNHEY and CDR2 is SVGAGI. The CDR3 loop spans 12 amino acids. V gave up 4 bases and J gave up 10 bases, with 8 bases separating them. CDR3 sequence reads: CASSWGQSPLHF. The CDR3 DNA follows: TGTGCCAGCAGTTGGGGCCAGTCACCCCTCCACTTT.

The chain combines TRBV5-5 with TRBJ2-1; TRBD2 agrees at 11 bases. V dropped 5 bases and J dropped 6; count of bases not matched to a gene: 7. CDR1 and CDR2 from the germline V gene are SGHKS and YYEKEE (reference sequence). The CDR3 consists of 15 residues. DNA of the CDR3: TGTGCCAGCAGTTTTGGACTAGCGGGTATCAATGAGCAGTTCTTC. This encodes CASSFGLAGINEQFF.

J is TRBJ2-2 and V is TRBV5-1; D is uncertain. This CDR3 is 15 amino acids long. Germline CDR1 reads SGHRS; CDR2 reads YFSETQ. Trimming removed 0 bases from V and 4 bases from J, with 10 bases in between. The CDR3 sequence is CASSLVPSSTGELFF. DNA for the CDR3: TGCGCCAGCAGCTTGGTCCCCAGTTCCACCGGGGAGCTGTTTTTT.

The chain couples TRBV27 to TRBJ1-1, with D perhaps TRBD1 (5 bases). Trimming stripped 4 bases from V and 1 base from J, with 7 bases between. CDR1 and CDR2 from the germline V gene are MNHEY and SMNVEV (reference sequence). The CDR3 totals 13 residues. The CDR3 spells CASSSDKNTEAFF. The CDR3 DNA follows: TGTGCCAGCAGTTCGGACAAGAACACTGAAGCTTTCTTT.

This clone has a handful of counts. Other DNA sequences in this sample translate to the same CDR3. The CDR3 reads CASSYPKNRGKGDEQYF. CDR3 DNA: TGTGCCAGCAGTTACCCTAAGAACAGGGGGAAAGGGGACGAGCAGTACTTC. This sequence joins TRBV6-7 and TRBJ2-7; 8 bases are a match to TRBD1. TRBV6-7 is reported as an ORF; its role is uncertain. Trimming took 2 bases from V and 5 from J; bases not matched to a gene: 14. This CDR3 is 17 amino acids long.

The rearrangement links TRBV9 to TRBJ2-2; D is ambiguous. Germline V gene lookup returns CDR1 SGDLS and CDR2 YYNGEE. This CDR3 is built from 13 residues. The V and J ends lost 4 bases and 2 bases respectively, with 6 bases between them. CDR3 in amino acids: CASSPHNTGELFF. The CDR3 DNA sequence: TGTGCCAGCAGCCCACACAACACCGGGGAGCTGTTTTTT. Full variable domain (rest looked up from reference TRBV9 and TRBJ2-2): DSGVTQTPKHLITATGQRVTLRCSPRSGDLSVYWYQQSLDQGLQFLIQYYNGEERAKGNILERFSAQQFPDLHSELNLSSLELGDSALYFCASSPHNTGELFFGEGSRLTVL.

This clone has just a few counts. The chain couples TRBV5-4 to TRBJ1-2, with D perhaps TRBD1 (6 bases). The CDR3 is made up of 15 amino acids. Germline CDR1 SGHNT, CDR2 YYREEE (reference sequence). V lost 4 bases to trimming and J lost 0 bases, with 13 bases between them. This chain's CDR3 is CASSPTQGPNYGYTF. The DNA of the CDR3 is TGTGCCAGCAGCCCCACACAGGGTCCTAACTATGGCTACACCTTC.

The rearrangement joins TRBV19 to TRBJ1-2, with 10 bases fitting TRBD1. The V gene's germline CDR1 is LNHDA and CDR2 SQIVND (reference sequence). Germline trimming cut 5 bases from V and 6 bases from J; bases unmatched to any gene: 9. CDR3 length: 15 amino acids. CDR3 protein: CASSARDRGIDGYTF. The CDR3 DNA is TGTGCCAGTAGTGCCCGGGACAGGGGAATAGATGGCTACACCTTC.

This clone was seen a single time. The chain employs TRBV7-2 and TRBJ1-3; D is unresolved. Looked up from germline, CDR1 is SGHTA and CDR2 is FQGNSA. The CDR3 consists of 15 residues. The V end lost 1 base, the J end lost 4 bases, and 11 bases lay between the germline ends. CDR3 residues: CASSLGPGSGNTIYF. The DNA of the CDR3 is TGTGCCAGCAGCTTAGGTCCGGGGTCAGGAAACACCATATATTTT.

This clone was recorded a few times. The chain's CDR3 is CASSLSKQLIGEQYF. DNA for the CDR3: TGTGCCAGCAGTTTATCCAAACAGCTAATCGGCGAGCAGTACTTC. The genes are TRBV27 and TRBJ2-7, with D uncertain. V shed 0 bases and J shed 6 bases, with 15 bases lying between them. CDR3 length equals 15 residues. The germline V gene encodes CDR1 MNHEY and CDR2 SMNVEV (reference sequence).

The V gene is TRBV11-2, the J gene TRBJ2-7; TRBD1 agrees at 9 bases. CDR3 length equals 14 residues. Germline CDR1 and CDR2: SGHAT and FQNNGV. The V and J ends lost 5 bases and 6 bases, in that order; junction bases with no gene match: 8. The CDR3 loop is CASSPRTGDSEQYF. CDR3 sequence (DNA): TGTGCCAGCAGCCCGAGGACAGGGGATTCCGAGCAGTACTTC.

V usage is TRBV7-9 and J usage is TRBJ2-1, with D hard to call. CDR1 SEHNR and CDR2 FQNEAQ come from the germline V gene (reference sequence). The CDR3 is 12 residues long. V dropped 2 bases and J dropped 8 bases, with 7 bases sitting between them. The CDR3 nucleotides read TGTGCCAGCAGCTTATCACTGGATGAGCAGTTCTTC. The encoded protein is CASSLSLDEQFF. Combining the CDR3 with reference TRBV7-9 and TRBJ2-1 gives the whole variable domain DTGVSQNPRHKITKRGQNVTFRCDPISEHNRLYWYRQTLGQGPEFLTYFQNEAQLEKSRLLSDRFSAERPKGSFSTLEIQRTEQGDSAMYLCASSLSLDEQFFGPGTRLTVL.

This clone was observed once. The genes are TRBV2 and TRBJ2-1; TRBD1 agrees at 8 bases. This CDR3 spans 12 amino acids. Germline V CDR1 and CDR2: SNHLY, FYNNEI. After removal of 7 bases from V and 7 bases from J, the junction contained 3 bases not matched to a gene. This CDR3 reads CASNDRGNEQFF. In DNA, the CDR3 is TGTGCCAGCAACGACAGGGGTAATGAGCAGTTCTTC.